This TCR beta chain appears in the sequencing data of a study of lung T cells in sarcoidosis with Löfgren's syndrome (dated by TCRdb to the late 2010s). Broadly, across the study: Sarcoidosis was characterized as a granulomatous disease that mainly affects the lungs and features an accumulation of CD4+ T cells in bronchoalveolar lavage fluid. The repertoire analyses were focused on Lofgren's syndrome patients. What the study reported, not specific to this receptor: In alphabeta pairing analysis, TRAV12-1 preferentially paired with TRBV2, and these paired TCRs showed CDR3 homology. TRAV12-1 and TRBV2 CDR3 motifs were reported to be shared among multiple Löfgren's syndrome patients, suggesting public CD4+ TCR repertoires. Compared with control subjects, Lofgren's syndrome patients reportedly showed the greatest expansion in the V gene segments TRAV12-1 and TRBV2. Recognition of a sarcoidosis-associated antigen was only suggested, and the antigen itself remained putative and was not identified.

According to the germline V gene, CDR1 reads KGHDR and CDR2 reads SFDVKD. From its cysteine to its phenylalanine, the CDR3 spans 12 amino acids. Only the CDR3 DNA is retained, 36 bases long and in frame from the first base. A distance of 4 bases separates the germline ends of V and J, which lose 1 base and 6 bases respectively. Many counts were recorded for this clonotype. It lacks a known antigen. The sample holds no much larger clone one base away, and base qualities are not on file. Reads for this sample came from an Illumina MiSeq. TCRdb redid the processing of the public reads, applying fastp at Q25 and MiXCR, and retained in-frame beta chains. Every entry covers one CDR3 protein and lists the most common genes and DNA from its rows. The sample includes some 65,000 distinct CDR3 sequences, with approximately 21% observed a single time. Under 3% of the sample belongs to the ten largest clones.

The sequence is built from TRBV24-1 and TRBJ2-3; no confident D gene assignment can be made. The sequencing input was CD4+ T cells from PBMCs. The TCR originated in a human donor with sarcoidosis (Löfgren's syndrome or another form), or a control subject (not recorded which). The DNA reads TGTGCCACCAGTGATTTTGCGGATACGCAGTATTTT. Its coded protein is CATSDFADTQYF.